This section outlines one T cell receptor (beta chain) sequence together with its context. What it recognizes is unknown. This entry is derived from a study of blood T cells in healthy people across ages. Looking at the study overall: About one barcoded beta molecule per two T cells was the capture yield of template switching.

PCR was performed a second time for roughly 6 to 12 cycles using a sample-barcoded 5' primer and a J-beta primer mix. Each cDNA molecule, via a template-switch adaptor with 12 random nucleotides, was tagged. TCRdb re-called the 5' RACE reads through MiXCR, storing one row per CDR3 protein. Of around 600,000 distinct CDR3 sequences detected, 45% to 55% appear once; the ten largest clones hold approximately 23%. Each sample had at least 6.5 million PBMCs isolated. The length of the CDR3 is 14 residues. CDR1 is DFQATT and CDR2 is SNEGSKA in the germline V gene (reference sequence). Findings of the study overall: It was not known whether donors were CMV positive (a possible confounder of expanded clonotype changes).

This clonotype originated in an elderly man in good health. Sequenced sample: blood. V is TRBV20-1 and J is TRBJ2-4, with 8 nucleotides matching TRBD2. The tail of the sequence fits TRBJ2-7 better, so the J call may be wrong. The CDR3 nucleotides read TGCAGTGCTGGTTTAGCGGGACGTTCCTACGAGCAGTACTTC. Translating it yields CSAGLAGRSYEQYF.